What follows describes a single T cell receptor (beta chain). The ends lost 4 bases at V and 1 base at J; junction bases unmatched: 5. The germline CDR1 and CDR2 sequences are MGHDK and SYGVNS. The CDR3 length is 15 residues. The data stem from a study of shared clonotypes between healthy human individuals. Under the authors' procedure: Because ImmunoSEQ provided only junction sequences with no quality scores, the filtering differed. Assay used: immunoSEQ multiplex PCR; TCRdb lists only in-frame clones, some missing. That table gives V, J and clone size, and the DNA gave D and trimming. Of 2,500,000 or so clones listed, roughly 90% are singletons.

The sample taken for sequencing was naive CD4+ T cells from PBMCs. Described subset: CD45RA+ positively selected. This sequence originates from a young man in good health. Some clones in this sample may be carry-over from other donors' samples. The V and J genes are TRBV25-1 and TRBJ1-1; 8 nucleotides line up with TRBD1. The CDR3 spells CASSGTGGGNTEAFF. The CDR3 DNA is TGTGCCAGCAGTGGAACAGGGGGGGGGAACACTGAAGCTTTCTTT.